A single sample is the source of the 2 T cell receptor beta chains below, sequenced in a study of memory CD4+ T cells and cytomegalovirus serostatus. Single viable CD3+CD4+CD8-CD45RO+ cells were sorted as the memory CD4+ T cells. The repertoire was sequenced with immunoSEQ multiplex PCR; TCRdb's copy has only in-frame clones and lacks some. The sample lists about 59,000 clones; roughly 81% were seen once. Sequencing was done on a sample of memory CD4+ T cells from blood. Source of these receptors: an adult in good health and CMV-seronegative.

This chain joins TRBV4-3 and TRBJ1-1; no reliable D call. The CDR3 covers 15 residues. The V gene lost 6 bases and the J gene lost 5 bases, with 19 bases spanning the gap. Germline assignment: CDR1 LGHNA and CDR2 YSLEER. The CDR3 loop reads CASSHPGVGRTEAFF. CDR3 nucleotide sequence: TGCGCCAGCAGTCACCCTGGAGTGGGGAGGACTGAAGCTTTCTTT.

This clone was counted only a few times. The chain has TRBV7-6 and TRBJ2-5; unclear D gene. The germline V gene encodes CDR1 SGHVS and CDR2 FNYEAQ. Trimming left V 5 bases short and J 2 bases short, with 15 bases between. CDR3 length: 15 amino acids. The CDR3, as DNA: TGTGCCAGCAGCCCCAGGCGACAACGGCAAGAGACCCAGTACTTC. Residues: CASSPRRQRQETQYF.